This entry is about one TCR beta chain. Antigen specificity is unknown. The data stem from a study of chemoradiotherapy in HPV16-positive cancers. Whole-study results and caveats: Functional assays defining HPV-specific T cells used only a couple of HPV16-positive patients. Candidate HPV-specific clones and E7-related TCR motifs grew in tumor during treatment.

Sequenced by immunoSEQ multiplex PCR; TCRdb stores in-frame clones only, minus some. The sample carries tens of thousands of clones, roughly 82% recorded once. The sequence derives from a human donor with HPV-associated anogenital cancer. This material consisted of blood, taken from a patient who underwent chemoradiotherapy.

CDR3 nucleotide sequence: TGTGCCAGCAGCTTAAGATTAGGGGAGACCCAGTACTTC. Protein: CASSLRLGETQYF. This chain uses TRBV7-9 with TRBJ2-5; D is unclear. This CDR3 has 13 amino acids. V was shortened by 2 bases and J by 5 bases, with 9 bases between the two germline ends. Germline V CDR1 and CDR2: SEHNR, FQNEAQ (reference sequence).